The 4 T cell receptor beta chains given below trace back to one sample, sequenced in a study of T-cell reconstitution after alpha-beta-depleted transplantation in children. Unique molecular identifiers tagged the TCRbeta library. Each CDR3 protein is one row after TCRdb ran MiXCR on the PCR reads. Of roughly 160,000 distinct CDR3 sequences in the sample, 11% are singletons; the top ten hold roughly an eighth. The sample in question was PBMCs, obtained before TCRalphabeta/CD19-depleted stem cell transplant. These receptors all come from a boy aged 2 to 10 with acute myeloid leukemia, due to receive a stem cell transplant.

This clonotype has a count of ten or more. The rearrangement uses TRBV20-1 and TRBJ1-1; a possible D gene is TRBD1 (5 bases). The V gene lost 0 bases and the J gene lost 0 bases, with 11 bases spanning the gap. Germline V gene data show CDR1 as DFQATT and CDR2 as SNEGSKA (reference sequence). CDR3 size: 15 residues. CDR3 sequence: CSARDLKGLNTEAFF. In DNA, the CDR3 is TGCAGTGCTAGAGATTTGAAGGGGCTGAACACTGAAGCTTTCTTT.

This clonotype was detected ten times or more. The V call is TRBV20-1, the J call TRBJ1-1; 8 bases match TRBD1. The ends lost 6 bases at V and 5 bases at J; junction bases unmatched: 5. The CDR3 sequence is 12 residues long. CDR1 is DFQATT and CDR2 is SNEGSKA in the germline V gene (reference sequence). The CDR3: CSAVQGDTEAFF. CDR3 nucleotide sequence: TGCAGTGCGGTACAGGGGGATACTGAAGCTTTCTTT.

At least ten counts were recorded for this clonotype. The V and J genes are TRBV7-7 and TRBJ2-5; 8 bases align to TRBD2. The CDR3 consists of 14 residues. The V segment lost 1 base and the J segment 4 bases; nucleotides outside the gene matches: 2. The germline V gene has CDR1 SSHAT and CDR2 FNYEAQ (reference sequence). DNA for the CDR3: TGTGCCAGCAGCTTAGTCGGGGGGGCAGAGACCCAGTACTTC. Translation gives CASSLVGGAETQYF. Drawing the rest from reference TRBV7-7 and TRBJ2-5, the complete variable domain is GAGVSQSPRYKVTKRGQDVTLRCDPISSHATLYWYQQALGQGPEFLTYFNYEAQPDKSGLPSDRFSAERPEGSISTLTIQRTEQRDSAMYRCASSLVGGAETQYFGPGTRLLVL.

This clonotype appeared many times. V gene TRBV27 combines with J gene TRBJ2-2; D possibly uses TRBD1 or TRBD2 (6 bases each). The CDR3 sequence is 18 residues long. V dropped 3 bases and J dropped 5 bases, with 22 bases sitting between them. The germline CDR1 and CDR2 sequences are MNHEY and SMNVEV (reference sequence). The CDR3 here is CASSFSAWGAVRTGELFF. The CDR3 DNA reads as TGTGCCAGCAGTTTCTCGGCGTGGGGGGCGGTTAGAACCGGGGAGCTGTTTTTT.